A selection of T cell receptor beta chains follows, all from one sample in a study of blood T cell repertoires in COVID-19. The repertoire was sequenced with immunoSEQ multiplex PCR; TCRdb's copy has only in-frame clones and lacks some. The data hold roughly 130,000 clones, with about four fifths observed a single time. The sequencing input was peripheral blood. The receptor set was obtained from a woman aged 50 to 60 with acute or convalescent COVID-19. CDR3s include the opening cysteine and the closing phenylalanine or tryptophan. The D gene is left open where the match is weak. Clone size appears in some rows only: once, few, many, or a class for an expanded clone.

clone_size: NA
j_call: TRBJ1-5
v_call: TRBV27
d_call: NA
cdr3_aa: CASSLGGSNQPQHF
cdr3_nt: TGTGCCAGCAGTTTGGGAGGGTCCAATCAGCCCCAGCATTTT

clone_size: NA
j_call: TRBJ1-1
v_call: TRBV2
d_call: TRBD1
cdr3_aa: CASRPRTGGTEAFF
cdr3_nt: TGTGCCAGCCGACCTAGGACAGGTGGGACTGAAGCTTTCTTT

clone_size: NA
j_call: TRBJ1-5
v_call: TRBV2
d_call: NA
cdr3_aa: CASTWGGQPQHF
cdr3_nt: TGTGCCAGCACCTGGGGCGGACAGCCCCAGCATTTT

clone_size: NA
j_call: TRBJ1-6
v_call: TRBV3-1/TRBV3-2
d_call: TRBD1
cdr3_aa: CASSLGTDSPLHF
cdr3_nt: TGTGCCAGCAGCCTCGGGACAGATTCACCCCTCCACTTT

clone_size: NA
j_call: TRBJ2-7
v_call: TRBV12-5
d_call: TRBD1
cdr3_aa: CASGLTLGQGSYEQYF
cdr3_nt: TGTGCTAGTGGTTTAACCTTGGGACAGGGGTCCTACGAGCAGTACTTC

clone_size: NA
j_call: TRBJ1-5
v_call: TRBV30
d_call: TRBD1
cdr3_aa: CAWGAGGQGSQPQHF
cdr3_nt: TGTGCCTGGGGGGCAGGGGGACAGGGAAGTCAGCCCCAGCATTTT

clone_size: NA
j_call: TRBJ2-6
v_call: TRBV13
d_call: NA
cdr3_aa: CASTPYRGNGANVLTF
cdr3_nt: TGTGCCAGCACCCCATACCGGGGGAACGGGGCCAACGTCCTGACTTTC

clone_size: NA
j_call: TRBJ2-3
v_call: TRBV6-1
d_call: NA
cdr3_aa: CASSEAPLTGTDTQYF
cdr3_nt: TGTGCCAGCAGTGAAGCTCCTCTCACGGGCACAGATACGCAGTATTTT

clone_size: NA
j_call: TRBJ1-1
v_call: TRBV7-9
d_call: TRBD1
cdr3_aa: CASSKGQGNTEAFF
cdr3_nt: TGTGCCAGCAGCAAGGGACAGGGGAACACTGAAGCTTTCTTT

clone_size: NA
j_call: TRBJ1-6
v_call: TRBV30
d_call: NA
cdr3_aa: CALGQNNSPLHF
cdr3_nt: TGTGCCTTGGGACAAAATAATTCACCCCTCCACTTT

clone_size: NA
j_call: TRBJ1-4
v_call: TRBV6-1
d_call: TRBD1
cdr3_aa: CASSENRDRANEKLFF
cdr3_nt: TGTGCCAGCAGTGAAAATCGGGACAGGGCTAATGAAAAACTGTTTTTT

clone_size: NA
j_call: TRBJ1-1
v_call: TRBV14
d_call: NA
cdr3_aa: CASSRITGRNTEAFF
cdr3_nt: TGTGCCAGCAGCCGAATAACAGGGAGAAACACTGAAGCTTTCTTT

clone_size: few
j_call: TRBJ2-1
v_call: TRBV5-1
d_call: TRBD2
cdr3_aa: CASRPGGTYNEQFF
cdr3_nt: TGCGCCAGCAGACCGGGGGGTACGTACAATGAGCAGTTCTTC

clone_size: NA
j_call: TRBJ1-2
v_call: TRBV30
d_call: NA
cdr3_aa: CAWSVPNAGVHGYTF
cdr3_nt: TGTGCCTGGAGTGTTCCGAACGCAGGGGTTCATGGCTACACCTTC

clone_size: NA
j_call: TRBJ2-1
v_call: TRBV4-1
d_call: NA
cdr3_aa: CASSQEAHIYNEQFF
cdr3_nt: TGCGCCAGCAGCCAAGAGGCTCATATTTACAATGAGCAGTTCTTC

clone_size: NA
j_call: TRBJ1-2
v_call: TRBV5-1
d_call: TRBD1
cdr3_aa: CASSRTQGARGYTF
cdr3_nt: TGCGCCAGCAGCAGAACACAGGGGGCGCGTGGCTACACCTTC

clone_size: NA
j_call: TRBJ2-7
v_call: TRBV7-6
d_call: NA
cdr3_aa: CASSSPSNGGVTYEQYF
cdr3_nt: TGTGCCAGCAGCTCCCCAAGTAACGGGGGTGTCACCTACGAGCAGTACTTC

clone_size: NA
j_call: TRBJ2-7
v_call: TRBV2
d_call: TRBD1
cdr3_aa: CATRTGGNNEQYF
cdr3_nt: TGTGCCACCAGAACAGGGGGCAACAACGAGCAGTACTTC

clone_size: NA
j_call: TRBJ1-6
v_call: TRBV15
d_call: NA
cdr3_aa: CATSSKLGVSYNSPLHF
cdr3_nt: TGTGCCACCAGCAGCAAGCTAGGGGTCTCCTATAATTCACCCCTCCACTTT

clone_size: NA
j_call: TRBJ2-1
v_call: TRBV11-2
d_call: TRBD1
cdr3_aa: CASSLDPSSRGQVF
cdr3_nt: TGTGCCAGCAGCTTAGACCCTAGTAGCAGGGGGCAGGTCTTC

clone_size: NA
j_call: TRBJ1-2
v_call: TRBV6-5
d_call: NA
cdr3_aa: CASSFNGANYGYTF
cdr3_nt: TGTGCCAGCAGTTTTAACGGGGCTAACTATGGCTACACCTTC

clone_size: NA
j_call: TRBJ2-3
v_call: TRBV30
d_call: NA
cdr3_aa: CAWSRGGGDTQYF
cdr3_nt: TGTGCCTGGAGTCGAGGGGGAGGGGATACGCAGTATTTT

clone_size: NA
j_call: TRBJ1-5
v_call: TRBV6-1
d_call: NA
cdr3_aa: CASSELWARTVNPPQHF
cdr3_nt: TGTGCCAGCAGTGAACTATGGGCGAGAACGGTGAATCCGCCCCAGCATTTT

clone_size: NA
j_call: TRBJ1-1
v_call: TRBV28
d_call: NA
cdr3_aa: CASRRNQNTEAFF
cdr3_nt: TGTGCCAGCAGGCGGAACCAGAACACTGAAGCTTTCTTT

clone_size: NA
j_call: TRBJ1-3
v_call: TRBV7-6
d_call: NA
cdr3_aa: CASSSSQGSAGNTIYF
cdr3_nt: TGTGCCAGCAGCTCTTCCCAGGGGTCGGCTGGAAACACCATATATTTT

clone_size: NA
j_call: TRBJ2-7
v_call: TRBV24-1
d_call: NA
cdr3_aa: CATSDFRVFSYEQYF
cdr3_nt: TGTGCCACCAGTGATTTTAGAGTTTTTTCCTACGAGCAGTACTTC

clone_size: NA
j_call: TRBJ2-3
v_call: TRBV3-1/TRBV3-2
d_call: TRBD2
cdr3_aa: CASSLTTSGTDTQYF
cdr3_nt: TGTGCCAGCAGCCTGACGACTAGCGGCACAGATACGCAGTATTTT

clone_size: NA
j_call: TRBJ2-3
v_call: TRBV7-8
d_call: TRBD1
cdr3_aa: CASSLAPTGVRSDTQYF
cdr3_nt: TGTGCCAGCAGCTTAGCTCCGACAGGGGTTAGGTCAGATACGCAGTATTTT

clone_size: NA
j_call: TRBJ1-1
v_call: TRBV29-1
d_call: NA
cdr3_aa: CSAGVNTEAFF
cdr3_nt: TGCAGCGCCGGGGTGAACACTGAAGCTTTCTTT

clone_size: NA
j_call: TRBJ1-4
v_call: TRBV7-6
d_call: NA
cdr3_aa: CASSLAGEVGEKLFF
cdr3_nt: TGTGCCAGCAGCTTAGCAGGGGAAGTGGGGGAAAAACTGTTTTTT

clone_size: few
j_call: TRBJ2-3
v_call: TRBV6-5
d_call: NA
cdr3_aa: CASLQGTRADTQYF
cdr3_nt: TGTGCCAGCTTGCAGGGCACAAGGGCAGATACGCAGTATTTT

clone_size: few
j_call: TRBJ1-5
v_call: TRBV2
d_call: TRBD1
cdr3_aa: CASSLDREGNQPQHF
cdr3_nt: TGTGCCAGCAGCCTGGACAGGGAAGGTAATCAGCCCCAGCATTTT

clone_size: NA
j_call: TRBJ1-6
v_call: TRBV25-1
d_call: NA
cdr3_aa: CASSGIPGGSPLHF
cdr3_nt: TGTGCCAGCAGTGGAATCCCGGGGGGTTCACCCCTCCACTTT

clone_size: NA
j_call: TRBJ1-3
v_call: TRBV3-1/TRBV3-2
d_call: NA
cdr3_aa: CASSQVGNTIYF
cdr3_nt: TGTGCCAGCAGCCAAGTCGGGAACACCATATATTTT

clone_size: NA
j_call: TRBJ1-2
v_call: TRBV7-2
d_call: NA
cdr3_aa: CASRDQGTSRGYTF
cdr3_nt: TGTGCCAGCAGGGATCAGGGTACAAGTAGGGGCTACACCTTC

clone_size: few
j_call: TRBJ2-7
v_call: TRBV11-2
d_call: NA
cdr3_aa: CASSLSGSHEQYF
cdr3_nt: TGTGCCAGCAGCTTGAGTGGGAGCCACGAGCAGTACTTC

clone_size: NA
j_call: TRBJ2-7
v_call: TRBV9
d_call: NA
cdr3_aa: CASSPAPGNYEQYF
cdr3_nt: TGTGCCAGCAGCCCCGCGCCAGGTAACTACGAGCAGTACTTC

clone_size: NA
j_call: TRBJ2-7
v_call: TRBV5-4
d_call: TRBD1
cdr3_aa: CASSQTGTGDRGRVYEQYF
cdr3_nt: TGTGCCAGCAGCCAAACCGGGACAGGGGACCGAGGGAGGGTCTACGAGCAGTACTTC

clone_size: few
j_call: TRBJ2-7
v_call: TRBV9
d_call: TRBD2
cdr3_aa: CASSAAVGREGEQYF
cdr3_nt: TGTGCCAGCAGCGCCGCGGTAGGCAGGGAGGGGGAGCAGTACTTC

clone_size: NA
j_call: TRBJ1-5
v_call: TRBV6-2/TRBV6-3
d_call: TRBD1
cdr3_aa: CASSTGGYSNQPQHF
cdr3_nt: TGTGCCAGCAGTACAGGGGGCTATAGCAATCAGCCCCAGCATTTT

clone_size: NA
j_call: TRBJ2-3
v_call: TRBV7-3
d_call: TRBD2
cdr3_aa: CASSLIPPRGTSGGDDTQYF
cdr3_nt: TGTGCCAGCAGCTTAATCCCCCCACGCGGCACTAGCGGGGGAGACGATACGCAGTATTTT

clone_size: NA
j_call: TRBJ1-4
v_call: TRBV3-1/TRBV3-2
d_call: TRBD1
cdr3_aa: CASSQDRDRGNEKLFF
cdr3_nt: TGTGCCAGCAGCCAAGACCGTGACAGGGGAAATGAAAAACTGTTTTTT

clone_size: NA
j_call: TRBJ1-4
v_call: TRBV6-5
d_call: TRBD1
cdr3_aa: CASSHGTGSEKLFF
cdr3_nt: TGTGCCAGCAGCCATGGGACAGGGTCTGAAAAACTGTTTTTT

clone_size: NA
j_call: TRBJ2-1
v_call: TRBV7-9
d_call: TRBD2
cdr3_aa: CASSLEKRGPGDEQFF
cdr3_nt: TGTGCCAGCAGCTTAGAAAAGCGGGGGCCAGGGGATGAGCAGTTCTTC